The rows below give T cell receptor beta chains drawn from one sample of a study of graft-versus-host responses after intestinal transplantation. Produced via immunoSEQ multiplex PCR; TCRdb's table is partial and in-frame only. Among tens of thousands of clones, 80% to 95% were seen once, and the ten largest hold 43%. The sample in question was PBMCs, obtained around 37 weeks after intestinal transplant. All receptors come from a human patient who received an intestinal transplant, so some T cells may come from the graft donor. Each CDR3 is given with its conserved first and last residue. Each record gives: clone size, V gene, J gene, D gene, CDR3 protein, CDR3 DNA. The D gene is left open where the match is weak. Only part of the rows carry a size: once, few, many, or a class if the clone is expanded.

NA	TRBV6-1	TRBJ1-2	NA	CASSESDGRGYTF	TGTGCCAGCAGTGAATCTGATGGGCGAGGCTACACCTTC
NA	TRBV15	TRBJ2-7	NA	CATSRARGTAYEQYF	TGTGCCACCAGCAGAGCGCGCGGGACGGCCTACGAGCAGTACTTC
NA	TRBV10-1	TRBJ2-3	TRBD1	CASSERQGLTDTQYF	TGCGCCAGCAGTGAAAGACAGGGCTTAACAGATACGCAGTATTTT
NA	TRBV19	TRBJ2-3	TRBD2	CASRCALAGGQDTQYF	TGTGCCAGTAGATGTGCCCTAGCGGGAGGTCAAGATACGCAGTATTTT
NA	TRBV27	TRBJ1-1	NA	CASQTAWEGNTEAFF	TGTGCCAGCCAAACCGCGTGGGAGGGGAACACTGAAGCTTTCTTT
NA	TRBV15	TRBJ2-5	TRBD2	CATSGGREWETQYF	TGTGCCACCAGCGGCGGGAGGGAGTGGGAGACCCAGTACTTC
NA	TRBV7-9	TRBJ2-7	NA	CASSLGQNEQYF	TGTGCCAGCAGCCTAGGACAGAACGAGCAGTACTTC
NA	TRBV6-4	TRBJ1-5	TRBD1	CASSRDRAIINNQPQHF	TGTGCCAGCAGCCGGGACAGGGCTATTATAAACAATCAGCCCCAGCATTTT
NA	TRBV15	TRBJ1-5	NA	CATSRSEKGWGNQPQHF	TGTGCCACCAGCAGATCAGAAAAAGGCTGGGGCAATCAGCCCCAGCATTTT
NA	TRBV19	TRBJ2-7	TRBD2	CASTGGGRRSSEQYF	TGTGCCAGTACAGGCGGCGGGAGAAGGTCGAGCGAGCAGTACTTC
NA	TRBV19	TRBJ2-5	NA	CASSIDRGKQETQYF	TGTGCCAGTAGTATAGATCGAGGCAAACAAGAGACCCAGTACTTC
NA	TRBV4-1	TRBJ2-1	NA	CASSPSRVGGNEQFF	TGCGCCAGCAGCCCGAGCAGGGTCGGAGGCAATGAGCAGTTCTTC
NA	TRBV18	TRBJ1-3	NA	CASSPQGGNTIYF	TGTGCCAGCTCACCACAGGGTGGAAACACCATATATTTT
NA	TRBV7-3	TRBJ2-3	TRBD2	CASSLLAGGSTDTQYF	TGTGCCAGCAGCTTATTAGCGGGAGGCAGCACAGATACGCAGTATTTT
once	TRBV7-9	TRBJ1-1	TRBD1	CAADREDTEAFF	TGTGCCGCGGACAGGGAGGACACTGAAGCTTTCTTT
NA	TRBV5-8	TRBJ1-2	TRBD1	CASSLTGTGGSRGYTF	TGTGCCAGCAGCTTGACCGGGACAGGGGGCAGCAGGGGCTACACCTTC
NA	TRBV19	TRBJ2-1	NA	CASSMGTYNEQFF	TGTGCCAGTAGTATGGGAACATACAATGAGCAGTTCTTC
NA	TRBV9	TRBJ2-1	TRBD1	CASSNSGTGREQFF	TGTGCCAGCAGCAACTCCGGGACAGGGCGTGAGCAGTTCTTC
NA	TRBV28	TRBJ2-7	NA	CASSSHGAESYEQYF	TGTGCCAGCAGTTCCCATGGAGCGGAGTCCTACGAGCAGTACTTC
NA	TRBV11-2	TRBJ1-1	NA	CASSSRDPQAEAFF	TGTGCCAGCAGCTCACGAGACCCACAAGCTGAAGCTTTCTTT
NA	TRBV7-9	TRBJ2-7	NA	CASSFRQEYEQYF	TGTGCCAGCAGCTTTCGGCAGGAGTACGAGCAGTACTTC
NA	TRBV4-1	TRBJ2-3	TRBD2	CASRYLAGGPSDTQYF	TGCGCCAGCAGGTATTTAGCGGGAGGGCCGAGTGATACGCAGTATTTT
NA	TRBV5-1	TRBJ1-2	NA	CASSSDFWGSYGYTF	TGCGCCAGCAGCTCGGACTTCTGGGGGAGCTATGGCTACACCTTC
NA	TRBV21-1	TRBJ2-3	NA	CASSKWRIWGHF	TGTGCCAGCAGCAAATGGCGAATTTGGGGTCATTTT
NA	TRBV6-1	TRBJ2-5	NA	CASRAAVGRGETQYF	TGTGCCAGCAGAGCCGCGGTCGGGAGAGGGGAGACCCAGTACTTC
NA	TRBV27	TRBJ1-1	NA	CASSSALTVNTEAFF	TGTGCCAGCAGTTCAGCACTGACGGTGAACACTGAAGCTTTCTTT
NA	TRBV5-6	TRBJ2-7	NA	CASSPVAASSYEQYF	TGTGCCAGCAGCCCCGTAGCGGCGAGCTCCTACGAGCAGTACTTC
NA	TRBV4-1	TRBJ1-4	TRBD1	CASSQEPGTGRPFNEKLFF	TGCGCCAGCAGCCAAGAGCCCGGGACAGGGAGGCCATTTAATGAAAAACTGTTTTTT
once	TRBV6-5	TRBJ2-2	NA	CASSFQGMAGELFF	TGTGCCAGCAGTTTCCAGGGGATGGCCGGGGAGCTGTTTTTT
NA	TRBV10-2	TRBJ2-5	TRBD2	CASTSGMETQYF	TGCGCCAGCACTAGCGGGATGGAGACCCAGTACTTC
NA	TRBV29-1	TRBJ1-3	NA	CSPPGGLSGNTIYF	TGCAGCCCCCCCGGGGGCCTTTCTGGAAACACCATATATTTT
once	TRBV6-1	TRBJ2-3	TRBD2	CASSEGAGASADTQYF	TGTGCCAGCAGTGAAGGTGCGGGAGCTTCTGCAGATACGCAGTATTTT
NA	TRBV27	TRBJ2-6	TRBD1	CASTLYAGQGVSGANVLTF	TGTGCCAGCACTCTCTATGCGGGACAGGGGGTATCTGGGGCCAACGTCCTGACTTTC
NA	TRBV9	TRBJ2-1	TRBD2	CASSVEGSGSGTGNEQFF	TGTGCCAGCAGCGTAGAAGGTAGCGGGAGTGGGACGGGCAATGAGCAGTTCTTC
NA	TRBV19	TRBJ2-2	TRBD1	CASSPRTGRGTGELFF	TGTGCCAGTAGCCCCAGGACAGGTCGAGGCACCGGGGAGCTGTTTTTT
once	TRBV25-1	TRBJ2-7	TRBD2	CASSTTSGRFSYEQYF	TGTGCCAGCAGCACGACTAGCGGGAGGTTCTCCTACGAGCAGTACTTC
NA	TRBV6-6	TRBJ1-2	TRBD1	CASSRRGLESHGYTF	TGTGCCAGCAGTCGCAGGGGGCTGGAATCACATGGCTACACCTTC
few	TRBV18	TRBJ1-2	NA	CASSPEDAHGYTF	TGTGCCAGCTCACCGGAAGACGCCCATGGCTACACCTTC
NA	TRBV7-9	TRBJ2-1	NA	CASSPGLTYNEQFF	TGTGCCAGCAGCCCGGGGCTAACCTACAATGAGCAGTTCTTC